Detailed here is one T cell receptor (beta chain). Here immunoSEQ multiplex PCR was the method, and the copy in TCRdb shows in-frame clones only, minus some. The sample holds about 25,000 clones; 77% are singletons and the top ten take more than 20%. These data come from a study of sequential checkpoint blockade in melanoma. The germline V gene has CDR1 SGHNT and CDR2 YYREEE (reference sequence). V was pared by 2 bases and J by 4 bases, with 1 base of the junction left unmatched. The CDR3 consists of 14 residues. Treatment denoted: randomized to nivolumab then ipilimumab (arm A) or the reverse (arm B).

The receptor's source is a human donor with melanoma. The V and J genes are TRBV5-4 and TRBJ2-3, with TRBD2 matching over 10 bases. The material was CD8+ T cells sorted from blood (inferred from file names), obtained from a patient given nivolumab and ipilimumab in sequence. The CDR3 protein is CASSLLAGPDTQYF. CDR3 coding DNA: TGTGCCAGCAGCTTACTAGCGGGGCCAGATACGCAGTATTTT.